A selection of T cell receptor beta chains follows, all from one sample in a study of T cell changes during pregnancy in multiple sclerosis. Only in-frame clones appear in the TCRdb table, and some are missing; sequencing was by immunoSEQ multiplex PCR. The sample holds fewer than 75,000 clones; about 91% are singletons and the top ten take around 3.5%. The sample here was peripheral blood, taken after pregnancy. The source of these receptors is a female donor in good health, enrolled as a control in a pregnancy study. Both conserved end residues are part of each CDR3. The D gene is left open where the match is weak. Some rows mark clone size as missing; the rest say once, few, many or name a class of expanded clone.

d_gene	v_gene	j_gene	abundance	CDR3nt	CDR3aa
.	TRBV9	TRBJ1-1	few	TGTGCCAGCAGCGCACAGACCCCGAACACTGAAGCTTTCTTT	CASSAQTPNTEAFF
.	TRBV5-1	TRBJ2-1	.	TGCGCCAGCAGCTCCCCGGGGAGCTCCTACAATGAGCAGTTCTTC	CASSSPGSSYNEQFF
.	TRBV9	TRBJ2-7	.	TGTGCCAGCAGCCCCCGACAGGTCTCCTACGAGCAGTACTTC	CASSPRQVSYEQYF
TRBD2	TRBV4-3	TRBJ2-2	once	TGCGCCAGCAGCCAAGATCAGAGAGCGGGAGGAACCGGGGAGCTGTTTTTT	CASSQDQRAGGTGELFF
.	TRBV9	TRBJ2-1	.	TGTGCCAGCAGCATAAGTCCTAGCTCCTACAATGAGCAGTTCTTC	CASSISPSSYNEQFF
TRBD1	TRBV5-1	TRBJ1-1	.	TGCGCCTCGAGGACAGGGGGCGAAGCTTTCTTT	CASRTGGEAFF
TRBD2	TRBV7-6	TRBJ2-1	.	TGTGCCAGCAGCTCTACGACTAGCGGGTTGGCCTACAATGAGCAGTTCTTC	CASSSTTSGLAYNEQFF
TRBD2	TRBV19	TRBJ2-1	once	TGTGCCAGTAGCCCAGACTGGGTAGCGGGGGCTGCGAATGAGCAGTTCTTC	CASSPDWVAGAANEQFF
TRBD1	TRBV6-5	TRBJ2-7	once	TGTGCCAGCAGTTACGGGGTGACAGGGGGGTTCGAGCAGTACTTC	CASSYGVTGGFEQYF
TRBD1	TRBV7-2	TRBJ1-3	.	TGTGCCAGCAGCCAACAGGGGTCTGGAAACACCATATATTTT	CASSQQGSGNTIYF
.	TRBV28	TRBJ1-1	few	TGTGCCAGCAGTTTAAGGACACCTAACACTGAAGCTTTCTTT	CASSLRTPNTEAFF
TRBD2	TRBV5-1	TRBJ2-5	.	TGCGCCAGCAGCTTGAGTCTAGCGGGAGGGAGAGGACAAGAGACCCAGTACTTC	CASSLSLAGGRGQETQYF
.	TRBV5-4	TRBJ2-5	.	TGTGCCAGCAGCTTGGGGATTCCGGCGGGGGCCCAGAAGACCCAGTACTTC	CASSLGIPAGAQKTQYF
.	TRBV4-3	TRBJ1-1	.	TGCGCCAGCAGCCAAGACGAGGGGGTCGGGGTAGCTTTCTTT	CASSQDEGVGVAFF
TRBD1	TRBV28	TRBJ2-3	once	TGTGCCAGCAGTCCGGAGGGGGCAGGGGGCATGGCAGATACGCAGTATTTT	CASSPEGAGGMADTQYF
TRBD1	TRBV19	TRBJ2-7	.	TGTGCCAGTAGCCTGCGGGACAGGGGACGACCCTACGAGCAGTACTTC	CASSLRDRGRPYEQYF
TRBD1	TRBV11-3	TRBJ2-2	.	TGTGCCAGCAGCATCGGACAGGGCACCGGGGAGCTGTTTTTT	CASSIGQGTGELFF